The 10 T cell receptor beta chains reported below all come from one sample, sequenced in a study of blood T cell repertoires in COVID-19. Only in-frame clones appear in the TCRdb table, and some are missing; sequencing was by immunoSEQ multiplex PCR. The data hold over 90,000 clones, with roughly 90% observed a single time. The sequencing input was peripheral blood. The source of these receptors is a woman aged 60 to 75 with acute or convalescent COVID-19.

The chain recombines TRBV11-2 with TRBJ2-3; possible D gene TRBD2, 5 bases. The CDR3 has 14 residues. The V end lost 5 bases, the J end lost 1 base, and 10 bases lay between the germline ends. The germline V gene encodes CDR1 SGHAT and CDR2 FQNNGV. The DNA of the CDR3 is TGTGCCAGCAGCCTCGGACTTCGCACAGATACGCAGTATTTT. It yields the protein CASSLGLRTDTQYF.

CDR3: CASRRGRGLNTEAFF. As DNA, the CDR3 is TGTGCCAGCCGACGAGGGAGGGGACTGAACACTGAAGCTTTCTTT. The chain recombines TRBV5-4 with TRBJ1-1, with TRBD1 as a possible D gene (5 bases). CDR1 is SGHNT, CDR2 YYREEE, per germline (reference sequence). The ends were cut back, 7 bases at V and 0 bases at J, with 16 bases in the middle. This CDR3 comprises 15 residues.

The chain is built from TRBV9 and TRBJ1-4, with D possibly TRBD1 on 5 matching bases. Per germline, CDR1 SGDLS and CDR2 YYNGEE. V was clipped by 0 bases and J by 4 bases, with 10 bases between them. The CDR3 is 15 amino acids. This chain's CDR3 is CASSVAGLNNEKLFF. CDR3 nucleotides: TGTGCCAGCAGCGTAGCAGGGCTGAATAATGAAAAACTGTTTTTT.

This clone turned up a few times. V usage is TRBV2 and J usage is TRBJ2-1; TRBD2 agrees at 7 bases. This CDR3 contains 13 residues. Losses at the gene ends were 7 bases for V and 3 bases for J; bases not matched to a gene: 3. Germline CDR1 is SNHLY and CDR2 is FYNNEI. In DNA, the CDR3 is TGTGCCAGCAAGCCTAGCGGCTACAATGAGCAGTTCTTC. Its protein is CASKPSGYNEQFF.

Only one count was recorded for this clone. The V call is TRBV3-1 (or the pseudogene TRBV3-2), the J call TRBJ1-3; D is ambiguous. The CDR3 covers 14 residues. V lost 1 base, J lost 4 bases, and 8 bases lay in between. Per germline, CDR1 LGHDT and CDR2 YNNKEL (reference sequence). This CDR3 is CASSQGVAGNTIYF. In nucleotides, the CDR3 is TGTGCCAGCAGCCAAGGGGTAGCAGGAAACACCATATATTTT.

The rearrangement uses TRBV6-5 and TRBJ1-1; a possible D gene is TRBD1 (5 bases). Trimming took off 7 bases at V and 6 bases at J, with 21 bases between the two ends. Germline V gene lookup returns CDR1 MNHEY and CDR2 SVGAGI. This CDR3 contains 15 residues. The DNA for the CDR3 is TGTGCCAGCATGTCCCAACAAGGGACTACTTCTGAAGCTTTCTTT. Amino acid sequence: CASMSQQGTTSEAFF.

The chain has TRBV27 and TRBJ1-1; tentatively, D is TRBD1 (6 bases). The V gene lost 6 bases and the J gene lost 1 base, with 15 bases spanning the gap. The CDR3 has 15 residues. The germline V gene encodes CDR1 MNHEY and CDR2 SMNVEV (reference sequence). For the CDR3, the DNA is TGTGCCAGCAGCACACAGGGTAGTGCGAACACTGAAGCTTTCTTT. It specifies CASSTQGSANTEAFF.

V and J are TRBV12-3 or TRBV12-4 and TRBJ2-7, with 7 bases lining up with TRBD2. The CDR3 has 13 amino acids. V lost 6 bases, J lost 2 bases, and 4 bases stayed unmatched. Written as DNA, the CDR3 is TGTGCCAGCAGAGGAGGGAGGGCCTACGAGCAGTACTTC. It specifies CASRGGRAYEQYF.

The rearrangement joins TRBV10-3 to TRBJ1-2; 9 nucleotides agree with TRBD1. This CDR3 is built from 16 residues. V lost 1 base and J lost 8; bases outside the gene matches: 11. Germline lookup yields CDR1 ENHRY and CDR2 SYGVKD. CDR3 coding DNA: TGTGCCATCAGTGAGTTGGCCGCCGGGACAGGGAGCGGCTACACCTTC. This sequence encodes CAISELAAGTGSGYTF.

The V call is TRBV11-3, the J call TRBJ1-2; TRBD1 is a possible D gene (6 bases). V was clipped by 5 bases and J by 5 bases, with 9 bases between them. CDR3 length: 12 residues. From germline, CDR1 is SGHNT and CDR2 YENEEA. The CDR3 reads CASSNRAYGYTF. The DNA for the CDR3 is TGTGCCAGCAGCAACAGGGCTTATGGCTACACCTTC.